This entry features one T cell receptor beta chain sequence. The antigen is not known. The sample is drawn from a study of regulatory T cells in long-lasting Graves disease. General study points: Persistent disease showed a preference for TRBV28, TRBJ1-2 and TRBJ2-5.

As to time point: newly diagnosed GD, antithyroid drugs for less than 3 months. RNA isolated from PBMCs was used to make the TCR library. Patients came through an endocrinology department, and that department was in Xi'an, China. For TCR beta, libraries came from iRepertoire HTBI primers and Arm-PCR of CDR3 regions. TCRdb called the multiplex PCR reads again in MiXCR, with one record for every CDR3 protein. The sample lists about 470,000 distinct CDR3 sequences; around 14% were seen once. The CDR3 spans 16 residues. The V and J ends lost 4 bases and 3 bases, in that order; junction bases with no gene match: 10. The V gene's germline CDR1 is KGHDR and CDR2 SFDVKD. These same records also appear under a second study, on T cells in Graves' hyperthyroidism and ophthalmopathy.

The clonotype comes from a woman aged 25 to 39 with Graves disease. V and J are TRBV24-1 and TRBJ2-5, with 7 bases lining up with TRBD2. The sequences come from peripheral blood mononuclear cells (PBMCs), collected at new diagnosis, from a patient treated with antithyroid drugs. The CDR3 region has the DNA TGTGCCACCAGTGAACGCCCGGGAGGCTTCAAAGAGACCCAGTACTTC. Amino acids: CATSERPGGFKETQYF.